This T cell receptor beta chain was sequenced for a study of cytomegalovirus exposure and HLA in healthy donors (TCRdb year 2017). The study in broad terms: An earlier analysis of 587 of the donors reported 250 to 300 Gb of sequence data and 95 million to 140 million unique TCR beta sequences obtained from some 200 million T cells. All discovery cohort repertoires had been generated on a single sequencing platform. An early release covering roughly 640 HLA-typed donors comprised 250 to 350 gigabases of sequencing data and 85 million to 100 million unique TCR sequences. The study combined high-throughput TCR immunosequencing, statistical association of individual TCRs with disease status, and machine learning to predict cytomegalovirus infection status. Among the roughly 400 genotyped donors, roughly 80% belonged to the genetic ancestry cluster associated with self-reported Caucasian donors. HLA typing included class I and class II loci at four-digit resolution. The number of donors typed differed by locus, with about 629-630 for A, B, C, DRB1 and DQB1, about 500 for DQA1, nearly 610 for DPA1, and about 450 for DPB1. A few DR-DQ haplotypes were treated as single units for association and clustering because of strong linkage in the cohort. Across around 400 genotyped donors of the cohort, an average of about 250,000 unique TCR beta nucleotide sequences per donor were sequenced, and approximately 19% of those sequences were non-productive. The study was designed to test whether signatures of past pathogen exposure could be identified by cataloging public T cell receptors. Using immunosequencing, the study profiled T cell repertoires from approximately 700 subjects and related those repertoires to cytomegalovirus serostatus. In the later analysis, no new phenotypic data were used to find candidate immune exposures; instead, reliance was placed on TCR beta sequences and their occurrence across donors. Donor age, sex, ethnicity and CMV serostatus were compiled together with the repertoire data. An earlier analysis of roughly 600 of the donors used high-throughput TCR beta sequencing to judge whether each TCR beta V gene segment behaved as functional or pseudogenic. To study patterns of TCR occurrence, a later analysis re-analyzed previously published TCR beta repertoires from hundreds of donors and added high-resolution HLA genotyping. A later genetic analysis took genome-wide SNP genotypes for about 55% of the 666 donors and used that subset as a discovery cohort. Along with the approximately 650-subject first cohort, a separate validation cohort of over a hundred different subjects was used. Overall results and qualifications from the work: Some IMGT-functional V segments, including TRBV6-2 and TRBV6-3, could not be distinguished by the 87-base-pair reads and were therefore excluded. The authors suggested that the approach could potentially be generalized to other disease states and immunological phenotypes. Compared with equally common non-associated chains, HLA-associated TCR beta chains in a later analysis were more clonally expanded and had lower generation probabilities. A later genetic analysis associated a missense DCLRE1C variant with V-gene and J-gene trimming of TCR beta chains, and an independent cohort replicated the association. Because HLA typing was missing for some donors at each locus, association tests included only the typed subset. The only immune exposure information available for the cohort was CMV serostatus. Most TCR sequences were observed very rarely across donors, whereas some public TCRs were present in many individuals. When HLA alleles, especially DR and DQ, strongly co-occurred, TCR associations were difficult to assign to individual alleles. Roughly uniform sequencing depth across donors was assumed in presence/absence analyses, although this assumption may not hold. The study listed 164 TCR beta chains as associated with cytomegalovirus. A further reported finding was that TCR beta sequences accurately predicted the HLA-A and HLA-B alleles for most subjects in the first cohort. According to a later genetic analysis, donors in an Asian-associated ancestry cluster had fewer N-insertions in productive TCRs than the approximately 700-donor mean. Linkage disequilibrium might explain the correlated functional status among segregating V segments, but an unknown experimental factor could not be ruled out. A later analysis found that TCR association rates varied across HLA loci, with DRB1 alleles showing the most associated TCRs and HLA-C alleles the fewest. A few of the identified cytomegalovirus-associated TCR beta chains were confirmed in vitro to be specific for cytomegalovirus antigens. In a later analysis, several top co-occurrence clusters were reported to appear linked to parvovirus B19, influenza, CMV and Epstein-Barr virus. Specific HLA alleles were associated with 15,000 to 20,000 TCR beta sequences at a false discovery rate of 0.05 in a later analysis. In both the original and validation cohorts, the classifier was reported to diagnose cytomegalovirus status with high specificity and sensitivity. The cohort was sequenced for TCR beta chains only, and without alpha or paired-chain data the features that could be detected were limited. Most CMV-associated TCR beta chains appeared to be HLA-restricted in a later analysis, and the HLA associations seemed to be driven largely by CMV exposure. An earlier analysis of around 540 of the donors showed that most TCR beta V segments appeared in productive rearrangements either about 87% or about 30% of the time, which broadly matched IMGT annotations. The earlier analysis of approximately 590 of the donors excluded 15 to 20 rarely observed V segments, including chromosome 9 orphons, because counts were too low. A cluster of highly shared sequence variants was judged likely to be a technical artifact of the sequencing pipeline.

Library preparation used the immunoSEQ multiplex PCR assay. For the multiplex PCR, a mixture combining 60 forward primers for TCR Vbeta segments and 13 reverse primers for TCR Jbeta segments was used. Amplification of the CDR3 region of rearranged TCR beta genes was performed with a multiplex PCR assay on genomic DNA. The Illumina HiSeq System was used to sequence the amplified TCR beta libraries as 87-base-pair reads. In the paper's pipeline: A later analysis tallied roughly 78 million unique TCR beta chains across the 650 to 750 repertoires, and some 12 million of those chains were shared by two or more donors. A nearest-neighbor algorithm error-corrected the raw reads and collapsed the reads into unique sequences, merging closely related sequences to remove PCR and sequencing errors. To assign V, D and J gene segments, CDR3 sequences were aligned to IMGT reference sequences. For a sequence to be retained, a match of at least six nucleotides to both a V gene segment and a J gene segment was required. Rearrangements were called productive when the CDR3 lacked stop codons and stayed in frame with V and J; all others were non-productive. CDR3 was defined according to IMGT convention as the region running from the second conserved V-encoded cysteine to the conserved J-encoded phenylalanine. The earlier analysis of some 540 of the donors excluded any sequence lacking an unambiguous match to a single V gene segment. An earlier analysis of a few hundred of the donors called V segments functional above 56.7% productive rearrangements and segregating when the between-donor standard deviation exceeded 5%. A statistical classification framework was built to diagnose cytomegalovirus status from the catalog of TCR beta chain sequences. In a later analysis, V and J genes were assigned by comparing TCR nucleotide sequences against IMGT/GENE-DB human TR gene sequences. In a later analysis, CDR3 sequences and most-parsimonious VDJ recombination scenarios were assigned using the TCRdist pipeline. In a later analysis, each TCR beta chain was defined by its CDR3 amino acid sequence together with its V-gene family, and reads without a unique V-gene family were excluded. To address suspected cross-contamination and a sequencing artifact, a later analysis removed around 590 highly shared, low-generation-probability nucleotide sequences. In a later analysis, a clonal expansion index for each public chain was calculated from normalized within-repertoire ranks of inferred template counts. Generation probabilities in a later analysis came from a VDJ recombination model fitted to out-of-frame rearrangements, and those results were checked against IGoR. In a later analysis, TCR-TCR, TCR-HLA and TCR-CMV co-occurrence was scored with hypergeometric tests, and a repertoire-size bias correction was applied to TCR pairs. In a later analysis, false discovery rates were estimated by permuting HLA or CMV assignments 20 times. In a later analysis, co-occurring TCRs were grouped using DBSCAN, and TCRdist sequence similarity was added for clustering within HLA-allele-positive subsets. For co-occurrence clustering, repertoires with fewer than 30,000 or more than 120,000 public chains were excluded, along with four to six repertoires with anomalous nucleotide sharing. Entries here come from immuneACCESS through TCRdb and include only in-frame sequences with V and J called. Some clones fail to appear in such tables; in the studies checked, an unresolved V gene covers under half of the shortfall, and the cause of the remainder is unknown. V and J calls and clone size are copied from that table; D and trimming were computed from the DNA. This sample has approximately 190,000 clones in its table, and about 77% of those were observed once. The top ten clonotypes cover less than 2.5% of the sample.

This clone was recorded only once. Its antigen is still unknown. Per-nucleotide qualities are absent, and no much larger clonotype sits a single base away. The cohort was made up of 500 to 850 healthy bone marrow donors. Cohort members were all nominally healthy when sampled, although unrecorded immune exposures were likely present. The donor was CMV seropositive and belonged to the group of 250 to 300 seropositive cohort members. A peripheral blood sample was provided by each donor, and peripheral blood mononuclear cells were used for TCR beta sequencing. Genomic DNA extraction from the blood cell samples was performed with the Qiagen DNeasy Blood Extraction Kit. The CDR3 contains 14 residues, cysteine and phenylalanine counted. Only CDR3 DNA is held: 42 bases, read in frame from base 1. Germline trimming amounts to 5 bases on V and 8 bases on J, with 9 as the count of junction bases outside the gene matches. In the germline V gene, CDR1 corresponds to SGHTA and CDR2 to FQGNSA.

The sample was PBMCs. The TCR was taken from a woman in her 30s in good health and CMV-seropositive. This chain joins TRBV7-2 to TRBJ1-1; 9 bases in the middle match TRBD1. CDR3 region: CASSRDRVMSEAFF. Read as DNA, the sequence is TGTGCCAGCAGCCGGGACAGGGTGATGTCGGAAGCTTTCTTT.